Each of the 3 T cell receptor beta chains below was sequenced from the same sample in a study of shared clonotypes between healthy human individuals. Clones were read by immunoSEQ multiplex PCR, and TCRdb kept only the in-frame ones, dropping some. Of 490,000 or so clones in the sample, 70% to 80% were seen once. Sequencing used PBMCs. Receptors originate from a woman in her forties in good health. Some clones in this sample may be carry-over from other donors' samples.

This clone has ten or more counts. The chain combines TRBV19 with TRBJ2-2; 8 nucleotides match TRBD1. The V gene end was trimmed by 5 bases and the J gene end by 7 bases; junction bases not matched to a gene: 6. This CDR3 contains 14 residues. In germline, CDR1 is LNHDA, CDR2 SQIVND (reference sequence). The CDR3: CASSALTGDGELFF. The CDR3 DNA reads as TGTGCCAGTAGTGCCCTGACAGGGGACGGGGAGCTGTTTTTT. The whole variable domain, remainder taken from reference TRBV19 and TRBJ2-2, is DGGITQSPKYLFRKEGQNVTLSCEQNLNHDAMYWYRQDPGQGLRLIYYSQIVNDFQKGDIAEGYSVSREKKESFPLTVTSAQKNPTAFYLCASSALTGDGELFFGEGSRLTVL.

The V call is TRBV28, the J call TRBJ2-3; weak D call: TRBD2 (6 bases). The CDR3 has 11 amino acids. Germline CDR1 is MDHEN and CDR2 is SYDVKM. In DNA, the CDR3 is TGTGCTAGCGGCCCCACAGATACGCAGTATTTT. Protein sequence: CASGPTDTQYF.

The V gene is TRBV7-3, the J gene TRBJ1-4; TRBD1 is a possible D gene (5 bases). This CDR3 is built from 15 residues. CDR1 and CDR2 (germline): SGHTA, FQGTGA. With 0 bases removed from V and 5 bases from J, the gap between germline ends came to 10 bases. The CDR3 loop is CASSLTPEGNEKLFF. The CDR3 DNA reads TGTGCCAGCAGCTTAACGCCCGAGGGGAATGAAAAACTGTTTTTT.